This TCR beta chain is from a study of T-cell memory formation after mild COVID-19. About the research overall: Largely donor-specific sequence clusters came from two donors. Broader study findings: Second-wave clones reaching peak frequency on day 37 lacked confirmed SARS-CoV-2 specificity.

V was pared by 0 bases and J by 5 bases, with 13 bases between. Germline values: CDR1 DFQATT, CDR2 SNEGSKA (reference sequence). This CDR3 is built from 14 residues. This clonotype was seen only a few times. The antigen is unknown. 5'RACE with constant-segment primers yielded barcoded, UMI-tagged TCR alpha and TCR beta cDNA libraries. MiXCR, run by TCRdb on the 5' RACE reads, gives a single entry per CDR3 protein. The table shows around 430,000 distinct CDR3 sequences, with approximately 16% occurring only once. Input material: PBMCs or a T cell subset sorted from them (not recorded which). The clonotype originates from a man aged 18-30 years who had mild COVID-19 (a few samples of this study predate the infection). Cell type and time point are not known. V is TRBV20-1 and J is TRBJ1-2, with a possible D match to TRBD1 (5 bases). The DNA for the CDR3 is TGCAGTGCTAGAGATGCTTCGAGGGGTTATGGCTACACCTTC. This translates into CSARDASRGYGYTF.